This TCR beta chain appears in the sequencing data of a study of T cell responses to AZD1222 COVID-19 vaccine. V was trimmed by 5 bases and J by 4 bases, leaving 12 bases between them. The CDR3 extends over 14 amino acids. CDR1 and CDR2 from the germline V gene are MNHEY and SVGEGT. Clones were read by immunoSEQ multiplex PCR, and TCRdb kept only the in-frame ones, dropping some. The record lists some 150,000 clones, of which the ten most abundant hold 2% to 2.5%. The chain recombines TRBV6-2 or TRBV6-3 with TRBJ1-5; maybe TRBD1 (6 bases). The sequencing sample was made of peripheral blood. The receptor was isolated from an adult in good health. CDR3: CASSPDSLNQPQHF. CDR3 sequence (DNA): TGTGCCAGCAGTCCGGACAGTTTAAATCAGCCCCAGCATTTT.